What follows are 29 T cell receptor beta chains derived from one specimen sequenced in a study of blood T cell repertoires in COVID-19. Assay: immunoSEQ multiplex PCR; the TCRdb copy retains only in-frame clones and omits some. The sample comprises 360,000 or so clones, 80% to 85% of which are singletons, and about 4.8% rests with the top ten. Sequencing input: PBMCs or T cells enriched from blood (not recorded which). The receptors shown here come from a woman aged 50 to 60 who had recovered from COVID-19.

As regards this clone: The sample holds other DNA sequences that translate to the same CDR3. The chain links TRBV3-1 (or the pseudogene TRBV3-2) to TRBJ1-2; the D gene is possibly TRBD1 (5 bases). CDR1 is LGHDT, CDR2 YNNKEL, per germline (reference sequence). The CDR3 spans 14 residues. Trimming left V 0 bases short and J 2 bases short, with 7 bases between. CDR3 protein: CASSQDRGNYGYTF. CDR3 DNA sequence: TGTGCCAGCAGCCAAGATCGGGGGAACTATGGCTACACCTTC.

The chain is built from TRBV27 and TRBJ2-7, with 9 bases lining up with TRBD1. Looked up from germline, CDR1 is MNHEY and CDR2 is SMNVEV (reference sequence). Germline trimming cut 5 bases from V and 4 bases from J; bases unmatched to any gene: 6. This CDR3 region has 14 residues. The CDR3: CASSPRDRDYEQYF. The CDR3 region has the DNA TGTGCCAGCAGTCCTAGGGACAGGGATTACGAGCAGTACTTC.

This clone has ten or more counts. The genes are TRBV10-3 and TRBJ2-7; perhaps TRBD2 as D (7 bases). V was cut by 2 bases and J by 3 bases, with 23 bases left in between. Germline CDR1 ENHRY, CDR2 SYGVKD. The CDR3 extends over 18 amino acids. CDR3 protein: CAISEGGPFERGIYEQYF. CDR3 bases: TGTGCCATCAGTGAGGGGGGCCCTTTCGAGCGGGGTATCTACGAGCAGTACTTC.

The genes are TRBV3-1 (or the pseudogene TRBV3-2) and TRBJ2-2, with 7 bases lining up with TRBD1. Germline V gene sequence: CDR1 LGHDT, CDR2 YNNKEL (reference sequence). The CDR3 sequence is 14 residues long. V lost 5 bases and J lost 1; bases outside the gene matches: 1. For the CDR3, the DNA is TGTGCCAGCAGCTGGACAGGGAACACCGGGGAGCTGTTTTTT. Its protein is CASSWTGNTGELFF.

The rearrangement links TRBV5-1 to TRBJ2-1; TRBD1 agrees at 7 bases. This CDR3 comprises 18 residues. Germline V gene sequence: CDR1 SGHRS, CDR2 YFSETQ. The ends lost 2 bases at V and 3 bases at J; junction bases unmatched: 14. The CDR3 DNA reads TGCGCCAGCAGCTTACCAAAAGGACAGGCTGGATTCTACAATGAGCAGTTCTTC. Amino acids: CASSLPKGQAGFYNEQFF.

This chain links TRBV19 with TRBJ1-2, with TRBD1 matching over 10 bases. The CDR3 is made up of 15 amino acids. J lost 4 bases, V lost 6 bases, and 8 bases had no gene match. The V gene's germline CDR1 is LNHDA and CDR2 SQIVND (reference sequence). CDR3 DNA sequence: TGTGCCAGTAGGGACAGGGGGAAGTGGGTCTATGGCTACACCTTC. This codes for CASRDRGKWVYGYTF. Combining the CDR3 with reference TRBV19 and TRBJ1-2 gives the whole variable domain DGGITQSPKYLFRKEGQNVTLSCEQNLNHDAMYWYRQDPGQGLRLIYYSQIVNDFQKGDIAEGYSVSREKKESFPLTVTSAQKNPTAFYLCASRDRGKWVYGYTFGSGTRLTVV.

The J gene is TRBJ1-2, the V gene TRBV12-3 or TRBV12-4, with unresolved D. Trimming took off 2 bases at V and 8 bases at J, with 12 bases between the two ends. This CDR3 spans 13 amino acids. The CDR3 coding sequence is TGTGCCAGCAGTTTATCCTACCCGAGGGGCTACACCTTC. It translates to CASSLSYPRGYTF.

The V call is TRBV5-1, the J call TRBJ2-1; D unresolved. The CDR3 runs to 12 residues. Trimming stripped 5 bases from V and 8 bases from J, with 11 bases between. Per germline, CDR1 SGHRS and CDR2 YFSETQ. CDR3 in amino acids: CASSYDRDEQFF. For the CDR3, the DNA is TGCGCCAGCAGTTATGATCGGGATGAGCAGTTCTTC.

This clone was recorded only once. The chain joins TRBV30 to TRBJ1-3; TRBD1 aligns across 10 bases. Per the germline V gene, CDR1 is GTSNPN and CDR2 is SVGIG (reference sequence). This CDR3 comprises 19 residues. V lost 4 bases to trimming and J lost 0 bases; unmatched junction nucleotides: 15. CDR3 sequence: CAWNVGTGVTTLSGNTIYF. DNA of the CDR3: TGTGCCTGGAACGTAGGGACAGGGGTTACAACACTCTCTGGAAACACCATATATTTT.

V gene TRBV4-1 combines with J gene TRBJ2-1; TRBD2 is a possible D gene (6 bases). Trimming pared 0 bases from V and 0 bases from J, leaving 12 bases between. The CDR3 runs to 17 residues. Germline assignment: CDR1 MGHRA and CDR2 YSYEKL. CDR3: CASSQDGGVGSYNEQFF. CDR3 nucleotide sequence: TGCGCCAGCAGCCAAGATGGAGGGGTTGGCTCCTACAATGAGCAGTTCTTC.

V gene TRBV18 combines with J gene TRBJ1-2, with a tentative D call TRBD1 (5 bases). The V and J ends lost 1 base and 7 bases respectively, with 19 bases between them. The CDR3 extends over 16 amino acids. The germline CDR1 and CDR2 sequences are KGHSH and LQKENI. CDR3 residues: CASSPRRGNGLSGYTF. In nucleotides, the CDR3 is TGTGCCAGCTCACCACGGAGGGGAAATGGGTTAAGTGGCTACACCTTC.

The chain is built from TRBV14 and TRBJ1-2; 9 nucleotides agree with TRBD1. Looked up from germline, CDR1 is SGHDN and CDR2 is FVKESK. With V trimmed by 1 base and J by 4 bases, 1 base remained unmatched. The CDR3 is 14 amino acids. The CDR3 nucleotides read TGTGCCAGCAGCCAAGTACAGGGGGCCTATGGCTACACCTTC. It translates to CASSQVQGAYGYTF. Full variable domain (remainder filled in from reference TRBV14 and TRBJ1-2): EAGVTQFPSHSVIEKGQTVTLRCDPISGHDNLYWYRRVMGKEIKFLLHFVKESKQDESGMPNNRFLAERTGGTYSTLKVQPAELEDSGVYFCASSQVQGAYGYTFGSGTRLTVV.

This sequence joins TRBV6-2 or TRBV6-3 and TRBJ1-1, with D perhaps matching TRBD1 (5 bases). In germline, CDR1 is MNHEY, CDR2 SVGEGT. V was pared by 2 bases and J by 4 bases, with 14 bases between. This CDR3 is built from 15 residues. The CDR3 region has the DNA TGTGCCAGCAGTTACCTGGGACGGCGGGGCACTGAAGCTTTCTTT. Amino acids: CASSYLGRRGTEAFF.

The chain recombines TRBV7-9 with TRBJ1-2, with 8 positions matching TRBD1. Germline V CDR1 and CDR2: SEHNR, FQNEAQ (reference sequence). This CDR3 has 16 amino acids. The V and J ends lost 6 bases and 5 bases, in that order; junction bases with no gene match: 14. Here the CDR3 reads CASSRSGTGLEYGYTF. DNA of the CDR3: TGTGCCAGCAGTAGGTCAGGGACAGGCCTCGAATATGGCTACACCTTC. The full variable domain, completed using reference TRBV7-9 and TRBJ1-2, is DTGVSQNPRHKITKRGQNVTFRCDPISEHNRLYWYRQTLGQGPEFLTYFQNEAQLEKSRLLSDRFSAERPKGSFSTLEIQRTEQGDSAMYLCASSRSGTGLEYGYTFGSGTRLTVV.

This CDR3 reads CASSLAPEGAQYF. CDR3 coding DNA: TGTGCCAGCAGCTTAGCCCCGGAGGGGGCCCAGTACTTC. The chain carries TRBV7-2 and TRBJ2-7; D perhaps matches TRBD1 (7 bases). V was shortened by 0 bases and J by 10 bases, with 13 bases between the two germline ends. The CDR3 runs 13 residues. CDR1 is SGHTA, CDR2 FQGNSA, per germline.

This clone was observed a handful of times. The chain employs TRBV18 and TRBJ2-2; D is possibly TRBD1 (6 bases). The CDR3 has 16 amino acids. CDR1 and CDR2 from the germline V gene are KGHSH and LQKENI. V shed 6 bases and J shed 0 bases, with 14 bases lying between them. The CDR3 protein is CASSGQGSTNTGELFF. The DNA for the CDR3 is TGTGCCAGCTCCGGGCAGGGGTCCACGAACACCGGGGAGCTGTTTTTT.

The chain employs TRBV6-5 and TRBJ1-2; no firm D call. Trimming removed 5 bases at V and 7 bases at J, with 14 bases between. This CDR3 spans 13 amino acids. CDR1 is MNHEY, CDR2 SVGAGI, per germline. The CDR3 spells CASSTGISRGYTF. In DNA, the CDR3 is TGTGCCAGCAGTACGGGAATTTCTCGTGGCTACACCTTC.

The chain combines TRBV29-1 with TRBJ1-2, with 7 bases aligning to TRBD1. Germline loops: CDR1 SQVTM, CDR2 ANQGSEA. This CDR3 is 14 amino acids long. The ends lost 3 bases at V and 0 bases at J; junction bases unmatched: 4. The CDR3 DNA follows: TGCAGCGTTGACGGGGACAGTCCTAACTATGGCTACACCTTC. This encodes CSVDGDSPNYGYTF.

This clone is a singleton in its sample. The chain recombines TRBV27 with TRBJ1-6; possibly TRBD1 for D (5 bases). The germline V gene has CDR1 MNHEY and CDR2 SMNVEV (reference sequence). The CDR3 totals 16 residues. V lost 1 base to trimming and J lost 3 bases, with 10 bases between them. In DNA form, the CDR3 reads TGTGCCAGCAGTTTATTGGGGGGGAGCTATAATTCACCCCTCCACTTT. This encodes CASSLLGGSYNSPLHF.

This clone has more than one count but fewer than ten. V is TRBV7-9 and J is TRBJ1-1; no definite D call. The germline V gene has CDR1 SEHNR and CDR2 FQNEAQ (reference sequence). This CDR3 is built from 14 residues. The V and J ends lost 4 bases and 4 bases respectively, with 13 bases between them. DNA for the CDR3: TGTGCCAGCAGCTCGACTCGCTTGAGCACTGAAGCTTTCTTT. Translating it yields CASSSTRLSTEAFF. Variable domain in full (rest from reference TRBV7-9 and TRBJ1-1): DTGVSQNPRHKITKRGQNVTFRCDPISEHNRLYWYRQTLGQGPEFLTYFQNEAQLEKSRLLSDRFSAERPKGSFSTLEIQRTEQGDSAMYLCASSSTRLSTEAFFGQGTRLTVV.

The V gene is TRBV6-2 or TRBV6-3, the J gene TRBJ2-5, with 9 bases that match TRBD1. Germline trimming cut 3 bases from V and 1 base from J; bases unmatched to any gene: 18. The length of the CDR3 is 20 residues. CDR1 and CDR2 (germline): MNHEY, SVGEGT. The CDR3 region has the DNA TGTGCCAGCAGTTATAGCACCTCCTGGGGGACAGGGCTGGCCCAAGAGACCCAGTACTTC. Translated: CASSYSTSWGTGLAQETQYF.

The CDR3 spells CASSSTGLKETQYF. CDR3 coding DNA: TGTGCCAGCAGCTCCACTGGACTAAAAGAGACCCAGTACTTC. J is TRBJ2-5 and V is TRBV3-1 (or the pseudogene TRBV3-2); tentatively, D is TRBD2 (6 bases). CDR1 is LGHDT and CDR2 is YNNKEL in the germline V gene (reference sequence). The germline V and J ends were trimmed by 5 bases and 3 bases, with 13 bases remaining between them. The length of the CDR3 is 14 residues.

The rearrangement joins TRBV2 to TRBJ2-1; 7 nucleotides align to TRBD2. There are 12 residues in the CDR3. Losses at the gene ends were 4 bases for V and 7 bases for J; bases not matched to a gene: 1. Germline V lookup: CDR1 SNHLY, CDR2 FYNNEI. The CDR3 coding sequence is TGTGCCAGCAGTGGGGAGGGTAATGAGCAGTTCTTC. This translates into CASSGEGNEQFF.

The count of this clone is one. This chain joins TRBV7-2 and TRBJ1-1; 11 bases fit TRBD1. The CDR3 covers 16 residues. J was trimmed by 4 bases and V by 5 bases; bases with no gene match: 9. Looked up from germline, CDR1 is SGHTA and CDR2 is FQGNSA. CDR3 bases: TGTGCCAGCAGCGCAGAGGGACAGGGGGTAGGCACTGAAGCTTTCTTT. Its translation: CASSAEGQGVGTEAFF.

This chain links TRBV7-9 with TRBJ2-5; TRBD2 matches at 12 bases. Germline V gene data show CDR1 as SEHNR and CDR2 as FQNEAQ (reference sequence). The CDR3 runs to 16 residues. J lost 2 bases, V lost 8 bases, and 9 bases had no gene match. The CDR3 protein is CASGRGLAGRQETQYF. DNA of the CDR3: TGTGCCAGCGGAAGAGGACTAGCGGGACGTCAAGAGACCCAGTACTTC. The full variable domain, completed using reference TRBV7-9 and TRBJ2-5, is DTGVSQNPRHKITKRGQNVTFRCDPISEHNRLYWYRQTLGQGPEFLTYFQNEAQLEKSRLLSDRFSAERPKGSFSTLEIQRTEQGDSAMYLCASGRGLAGRQETQYFGPGTRLLVL.

The V gene is TRBV29-1, the J gene TRBJ2-6, with TRBD1 as a possible D gene (5 bases). Germline assignment: CDR1 SQVTM and CDR2 ANQGSEA. The CDR3 is 14 residues long. The V end was cut by 2 bases, the J end by 10 bases, with 15 bases between. The CDR3 reads CSVESDSIPNVLTF. The CDR3 DNA reads as TGCAGCGTTGAAAGCGACAGTATTCCTAACGTCCTGACTTTC.

The CDR3 region has the DNA TGTGCCAGCAGCTTAGAGGGGACCGCAGGGGCCTATGGCTACACCTTC. Translated: CASSLEGTAGAYGYTF. This chain joins TRBV7-2 and TRBJ1-2, with a weak D call TRBD1 (6 bases). The CDR3 sequence is 16 residues long. The ends were cut back, 1 base at V and 4 bases at J, with 16 bases in the middle. Germline lookup yields CDR1 SGHTA and CDR2 FQGNSA.

The CDR3 region is CAWSANSFSYNEQFF. CDR3 nucleotides: TGTGCCTGGAGTGCTAATTCGTTTTCGTACAATGAGCAGTTCTTC. J is TRBJ2-1 and V is TRBV30; no clear D gene. From germline, CDR1 is GTSNPN and CDR2 SVGIG (reference sequence). V shed 1 base and J shed 4 bases, with 14 bases lying between them. The CDR3 is 15 residues long.

V is TRBV19 and J is TRBJ1-4; 10 bases are a match to TRBD1. The CDR3 covers 13 residues. J lost 8 bases, V lost 3 bases, and 0 bases had no gene match. Germline CDR1 and CDR2: LNHDA and SQIVND (reference sequence). The DNA for the CDR3 is TGTGCCAGTAGTATGGACAGGGGGGAAAAACTGTTTTTT. Amino acids: CASSMDRGEKLFF.